A single sample gave rise to the 2 T cell receptor beta chains below, sequenced in a study of tumor-infiltrating lymphocytes in glioblastoma multiforme. TCR beta libraries were built from RNA through three nested multiplex PCR rounds using modified ARM-PCR. TCRdb reprocessed the multiplex PCR reads with MiXCR, giving one entry per CDR3 protein. The table shows some 32,000 distinct CDR3 sequences, with about 58% occurring only once. The sequenced sample consisted of brain tumor tissue. All receptors derive from a male donor with glioblastoma.

As to this clonotype: One end of the junction fails to match germline, which may point to a read error. The J gene is TRBJ2-7, the V gene TRBV6-5; D not certain. The CDR3 extends over 15 amino acids. In germline, CDR1 is MNHEY, CDR2 SVGAGI. Written as DNA, the CDR3 is TGCGCCAGCAGTTACTCGATGCATCGGGCCCACGAGCAGTACTTT. This gives the protein CASSYSMHRAHEQYF.

This rearrangement joins TRBV11-2 to TRBJ2-1; perhaps TRBD1 as D (6 bases). Trimming shortened V by 10 bases and J by 7 bases, and 17 bases separated the two germline ends. This CDR3 region has 13 residues. Germline V gene data show CDR1 as SGHAT and CDR2 as FQNNGV. The CDR3 reads CAITLERGNEQFF. The CDR3 bases are TGTGCCATCACCTTAGAAAGGGGGAATGAGCAGTTCTTC.